A single sample gave rise to the 29 T cell receptor beta chains below, sequenced in a study of T cells expressing NK-cell markers. One entry per CDR3 protein, without DNA, is what TCRdb gives after re-calling the 5' RACE reads. This sample's table reports some 440,000 distinct CDR3 sequences. Input material: blood T cells: a sorted CD56 or NKG2C T cell subset, CD4+ or CD8+ T cells, or bulk PBMC T cells (not recorded which). The receptors originated from a woman between 45 and 65 years old in good health.

This chain links TRBV20-1 with TRBJ2-7; with no DNA, the TCRdb D assignment of TRBD1 cannot be verified. Germline V gene lookup returns CDR1 DFQATT and CDR2 SNEGSKA (reference sequence). The CDR3 is made up of 14 amino acids. This CDR3 is CSAKVGGPSYEQYF.

The CDR3: CASSISGTVGTEAFF. The chain joins TRBV5-6 to TRBJ1-1; TCRdb calls TRBD1, which cannot be checked without DNA. CDR3 length: 15 amino acids. CDR1 and CDR2 from the germline V gene are SGHDT and YYEEEE.

The gene calls are TRBV24-1 and TRBJ2-6. The V gene's germline CDR1 is KGHDR and CDR2 SFDVKD. The CDR3 spans 15 residues. CDR3 in amino acids: CATSGGISGANVLTF.

CDR3 region: CAIRPTGTSGRDTQYF. V gene TRBV10-3 combines with J gene TRBJ2-3; TCRdb calls TRBD1, which cannot be checked without DNA. The length of the CDR3 is 16 residues. From germline, CDR1 is ENHRY and CDR2 SYGVKD.

The CDR3 here is CATSRRPPTSGREYNEQFF. The gene calls are TRBV15 and TRBJ2-1; without DNA, the TCRdb call of TRBD2 cannot be checked. The CDR3 spans 19 residues. Per the germline V gene, CDR1 is LNHNV and CDR2 is YYDKDF (reference sequence).

The V call is TRBV25-1, the J call TRBJ2-5. CDR3 size: 14 residues. In germline, CDR1 is MGHDK, CDR2 SYGVNS. The CDR3 sequence: CASSEQGNQETQYF.

The rearrangement joins TRBV4-1 to TRBJ1-2; TCRdb gives TRBD1 as the D gene, but with no DNA this cannot be confirmed. This CDR3 has 15 residues. CDR1 is MGHRA and CDR2 is YSYEKL in the germline V gene. The CDR3 loop is CASSQDQGLDYGYTF.

This chain connects TRBV12-3 or TRBV12-4 to TRBJ2-3; the D call of TRBD2 rests on TCRdb alone, since no DNA is present to check it. The CDR3 extends over 16 amino acids. The CDR3 sequence is CASSPILAPSTDTQYF.

The chain couples TRBV11-2 to TRBJ1-1. CDR3 length: 13 amino acids. Germline assignment: CDR1 SGHAT and CDR2 FQNNGV. The CDR3 protein is CASRLSLGTEAFF.

J is TRBJ2-3 and V is TRBV9; TCRdb lists TRBD2, though no DNA is available to test this call. Germline CDR1 and CDR2: SGDLS and YYNGEE. There are 13 residues in the CDR3. Here the CDR3 reads CASSLSAGDTQYF.

The rearrangement links TRBV4-1 to TRBJ2-5; TCRdb reports TRBD2, a call that lacks DNA to check it against. The CDR3 covers 16 residues. Germline V gene sequence: CDR1 MGHRA, CDR2 YSYEKL. The CDR3 loop is CASSPSQETRSKTQYF.

The chain is built from TRBV24-1 and TRBJ1-5; TCRdb lists TRBD1, though no DNA is available to test this call. The V gene's germline CDR1 is KGHDR and CDR2 SFDVKD. The CDR3 spans 17 residues. The CDR3 reads CATSDSRAGGDIKPQHF.

CDR3 sequence: CSARVGLLNSPLHF. V usage is TRBV20-1 and J usage is TRBJ1-6. In germline, CDR1 is DFQATT, CDR2 SNEGSKA (reference sequence). The CDR3 has 14 residues.

This CDR3 reads CASSYVLAGATYEQYF. The gene calls are TRBV6-6 and TRBJ2-7; checking the TCRdb D call of TRBD2 is not possible without DNA. Looked up from germline, CDR1 is MNHNY and CDR2 is SVGAGI (reference sequence). CDR3 length: 16 residues.

The V gene is TRBV7-9, the J gene TRBJ2-2. CDR1 is SEHNR, CDR2 FQNEAQ, per germline (reference sequence). This CDR3 is built from 12 residues. The CDR3 loop reads CASIRLSGELFF. The variable domain in full, completed from reference TRBV7-9 and TRBJ2-2, reads DTGVSQNPRHKITKRGQNVTFRCDPISEHNRLYWYRQTLGQGPEFLTYFQNEAQLEKSRLLSDRFSAERPKGSFSTLEIQRTEQGDSAMYLCASIRLSGELFFGEGSRLTVL.

This rearrangement joins TRBV6-2 or TRBV6-3 to TRBJ2-5. CDR3 length equals 11 residues. The germline CDR1 and CDR2 sequences are MNHEY and SVGEGT. The CDR3 region is CASSDRGTQYF.

The chain is built from TRBV3-1 and TRBJ1-3; TCRdb picks TRBD1, but there is no DNA to check that call. CDR3 size: 15 residues. Looked up from germline, CDR1 is LGHDT and CDR2 is YNNKEL (reference sequence). CDR3 in amino acids: CASSRQGFSGNTIYF.

J is TRBJ1-1 and V is TRBV20-1. Per the germline V gene, CDR1 is DFQATT and CDR2 is SNEGSKA (reference sequence). This CDR3 is 14 amino acids long. The CDR3 loop reads CSAKPQLMNTEAFF.

The V gene is TRBV18, the J gene TRBJ2-4; TCRdb's D call of TRBD2 is untestable without DNA. The CDR3 totals 18 residues. Looked up from germline, CDR1 is KGHSH and CDR2 is LQKENI. CDR3: CASSPAIGTSGRTNIQYF.

V gene TRBV29-1 combines with J gene TRBJ2-6; TCRdb's D gene call, TRBD2, goes unchecked for lack of DNA. Germline V CDR1 and CDR2: SQVTM, ANQGSEA. The CDR3 contains 15 residues. CDR3 sequence: CSVAGTLSGANVLTF.

V and J are TRBV20-1 and TRBJ2-5; checking the TCRdb D call of TRBD2 is not possible without DNA. This CDR3 is built from 15 residues. Germline CDR1 is DFQATT and CDR2 is SNEGSKA (reference sequence). Here the CDR3 reads CSALIPGAGQETQYF.

The V call is TRBV29-1, the J call TRBJ2-1; TCRdb returns TRBD2, unconfirmable since there is no DNA. CDR3 size: 15 residues. CDR1 SQVTM and CDR2 ANQGSEA come from the germline V gene. CDR3: CSVFLSGRPDNEQFF.

The chain employs TRBV12-3 or TRBV12-4 and TRBJ2-1; TCRdb's D call of TRBD2 is untestable without DNA. The CDR3 has 13 residues. The CDR3 region is CASSETRLDEQFF.

The chain combines TRBV12-3 or TRBV12-4 with TRBJ2-7; no DNA is available, so the TRBD1 call from TCRdb remains unchecked. The CDR3 is 14 amino acids. The CDR3 reads CASSSDRVSYEQYF.

The chain uses TRBV27 and TRBJ1-4; TCRdb outputs TRBD1, but without DNA this stays unchecked. Germline CDR1 and CDR2: MNHEY and SMNVEV (reference sequence). This CDR3 has 18 residues. The CDR3 here is CASSPRGTALATNEKLFF.

This chain connects TRBV12-3 or TRBV12-4 to TRBJ2-1; TCRdb's D call, TRBD1, is unchecked because there is no DNA. This CDR3 has 14 residues. CDR3 region: CASGGRVIGNEQFF.

The chain carries TRBV5-1 and TRBJ2-2. CDR1 and CDR2 (germline): SGHRS, YFSETQ. The CDR3 consists of 15 residues. The CDR3: CASSLTADSTRGLFF.

The chain carries TRBV5-8 and TRBJ2-1. CDR3 size: 12 residues. Germline CDR1 is SGHTS and CDR2 is YDEGEE. The CDR3 sequence: CASSPQSNEQFF.

The chain has TRBV7-9 and TRBJ2-1; checking the TCRdb D call of TRBD2 is not possible without DNA. The germline CDR1 and CDR2 sequences are SEHNR and FQNEAQ (reference sequence). CDR3 length equals 17 residues. This CDR3 reads CASSWGGLAGAYNEQFF.